These 29 T cell receptor beta chains were all obtained from the same sample, sequenced in a study of blood T cell repertoires in COVID-19. The data were produced by immunoSEQ multiplex PCR, yet TCRdb's version contains in-frame clones alone and is incomplete. There are 150,000 to 250,000 clones in the sample; more than 75% occur only once, and over 5% lies in the top ten. Input material: peripheral blood. The receptor set was obtained from a woman between 40 and 55 years old with COVID-19, enrolled during active disease.

The V and J genes are TRBV10-1 and TRBJ1-5; D is unclear. V lost 8 bases to trimming and J lost 3 bases, with 14 bases between them. Per germline, CDR1 WNHNN and CDR2 SYGVQD (reference sequence). CDR3 size: 14 residues. Written as DNA, the CDR3 is TGCGCCAGCTCGGGGAGCGTCTTCAATCAGCCCCAGCATTTT. Translating it yields CASSGSVFNQPQHF.

The chain carries TRBV11-2 and TRBJ2-3; the D is unclear. This CDR3 contains 17 residues. V was pared by 1 base and J by 2 bases, with 16 bases between. Germline V gene data show CDR1 as SGHAT and CDR2 as FQNNGV. In DNA, the CDR3 is TGTGCCAGCAGCTTAGTGTGGCAGGATTGGAACACAGATACGCAGTATTTT. Its protein product is CASSLVWQDWNTDTQYF. Using reference TRBV11-2 and TRBJ2-3 for the parts outside the CDR3, the full variable domain is EAGVAQSPRYKIIEKRQSVAFWCNPISGHATLYWYQQILGQGPKLLIQFQNNGVVDDSQLPKDRFSAERLKGVDSTLKIQPAKLEDSAVYLCASSLVWQDWNTDTQYFGPGTRLTVL.

V is TRBV10-3 and J is TRBJ1-4; 7 bases agree with TRBD1. The CDR3 loop spans 13 amino acids. After removal of 11 bases from V and 3 bases from J, the junction contained 6 bases not matched to a gene. The germline CDR1 and CDR2 sequences are ENHRY and SYGVKD. This chain's CDR3 is CASQDRANEKLFF. CDR3 nucleotides: TGTGCCTCCCAAGACAGGGCTAATGAAAAACTGTTTTTT.

The rearrangement joins TRBV11-2 to TRBJ1-3; a weak D match, TRBD1 (5 bases). The CDR3 has 14 amino acids. V lost 6 bases and J lost 0, with 9 bases in between. In germline, CDR1 is SGHAT, CDR2 FQNNGV. The DNA of the CDR3 is TGTGCCAGCAGTCAACAGGTCTCTGGAAACACCATATATTTT. As protein: CASSQQVSGNTIYF.

The rearrangement links TRBV5-4 to TRBJ2-3; TRBD2 matches 10 bases. V trimming: 5 bases; J trimming: 2 bases; junction bases outside the gene matches: 5. CDR3 length: 15 residues. From germline, CDR1 is SGHNT and CDR2 YYREEE (reference sequence). The CDR3 loop reads CASRAGGRFTDTQYF. Here the CDR3 DNA reads TGTGCCAGCAGAGCGGGGGGGAGGTTCACAGATACGCAGTATTTT.

The chain joins TRBV14 to TRBJ1-3; D is unclear. The CDR3 has 16 residues. The germline gives CDR1 SGHDN, CDR2 FVKESK. V dropped 1 base and J dropped 2 bases, with 12 bases sitting between them. The DNA for the CDR3 is TGTGCCAGCAGCCAAGCGGGGAACATGGCTGGAAACACCATATATTTT. Protein: CASSQAGNMAGNTIYF. Filled out from reference TRBV14 and TRBJ1-3, the complete variable domain reads EAGVTQFPSHSVIEKGQTVTLRCDPISGHDNLYWYRRVMGKEIKFLLHFVKESKQDESGMPNNRFLAERTGGTYSTLKVQPAELEDSGVYFCASSQAGNMAGNTIYFGEGSWLTVV.

This clone has only one observation. This chain joins TRBV11-3 and TRBJ2-7; D is unresolved. In germline, CDR1 is SGHNT, CDR2 YENEEA. The ends were cut back, 6 bases at V and 3 bases at J, with 12 bases in the middle. This CDR3 has 13 residues. The CDR3 here is CASSRGPFYEQYF. The CDR3 bases are TGTGCCAGCAGTCGAGGCCCATTCTACGAGCAGTACTTC.

The CDR3 is CASSLQSPGGYEQYF. The CDR3 DNA sequence: TGTGCCAGCAGCTTGCAAAGCCCCGGCGGTTACGAGCAGTACTTC. The rearrangement links TRBV7-2 to TRBJ2-7; no definite D call. Germline V CDR1 and CDR2: SGHTA, FQGNSA. The CDR3 is made up of 15 amino acids. With 3 bases removed from V and 4 bases from J, the gap between germline ends came to 16 bases.

This clone was counted a few times. V usage is TRBV3-1 (or the pseudogene TRBV3-2) and J usage is TRBJ1-5; TRBD1 matches at 7 bases. The junction had 1 base not matched to a gene; V was cut back by 2 bases and J by 0 bases. The V gene's germline CDR1 is LGHDT and CDR2 YNNKEL (reference sequence). The CDR3 is made up of 15 amino acids. Here the CDR3 reads CASSQTGVSNQPQHF. For the CDR3, the DNA is TGTGCCAGCAGCCAAACAGGGGTTAGCAATCAGCCCCAGCATTTT.

Only a few counts were recorded for this clone. Other DNA sequences in the sample encode the same CDR3. This chain joins TRBV5-1 and TRBJ2-3; D gene unclear. CDR1 and CDR2 (germline): SGHRS, YFSETQ. This CDR3 contains 14 residues. V was cut by 0 bases and J by 1 base, with 6 bases left in between. The CDR3 loop is CASSLVAGTDTQYF. In DNA form, the CDR3 reads TGCGCCAGCAGCTTGGTGGCTGGCACAGATACGCAGTATTTT.

The rearrangement joins TRBV6-2 or TRBV6-3 to TRBJ1-5; a weak D match, TRBD1 (5 bases). Germline values: CDR1 MNHEY, CDR2 SVGEGT. V gave up 3 bases and J gave up 2 bases, with 11 bases separating them. The CDR3 consists of 15 residues. The CDR3 region is CASSYPTGGNQPQHF. CDR3 nucleotides: TGTGCCAGCAGTTATCCCACGGGGGGCAATCAGCCCCAGCATTTT.

This sequence joins TRBV6-5 and TRBJ1-2; 8 bases agree with TRBD1. Trimming cost V 9 bases and J 5 bases; bases outside gene matches: 8. The germline gives CDR1 MNHEY, CDR2 SVGAGI. CDR3 length: 13 residues. The CDR3 reads CASYRDRFYGYTF. CDR3 coding DNA: TGTGCCAGTTACCGGGACAGGTTTTATGGCTACACCTTC.

V gene TRBV11-2 combines with J gene TRBJ1-2, with 10 nucleotides matching TRBD1. The CDR3 runs to 16 residues. V lost 1 base, J lost 3 bases, and 5 bases stayed unmatched. In germline, CDR1 is SGHAT, CDR2 FQNNGV. This chain's CDR3 is CASSLATGTGDYGYTF. CDR3 in DNA: TGTGCCAGCAGCTTAGCTACCGGGACAGGGGACTATGGCTACACCTTC.

The chain recombines TRBV5-1 with TRBJ1-1; D not certain. Per the germline V gene, CDR1 is SGHRS and CDR2 is YFSETQ. With 0 bases removed from V and 5 bases from J, the gap between germline ends came to 14 bases. The CDR3 is made up of 15 amino acids. CDR3 coding DNA: TGCGCCAGCAGCTTGGCCCCACTTCGGGTAACTGAAGCTTTCTTT. Translated, it gives CASSLAPLRVTEAFF.

The chain combines TRBV4-2 with TRBJ2-6; 9 positions match TRBD2. J was trimmed by 0 bases and V by 0 bases; bases with no gene match: 6. The V gene's germline CDR1 is LGHNA and CDR2 YNFKEQ. The CDR3 contains 19 residues. The CDR3 reads CASSQDLLAGSSGANVLTF. DNA of the CDR3: TGTGCCAGCAGCCAAGACCTTCTAGCGGGAAGCTCTGGGGCCAACGTCCTGACTTTC.

This clone was seen only a few times. The genes are TRBV5-1 and TRBJ2-7; D perhaps matches TRBD2 (6 bases). Trimming removed 0 bases from V and 3 bases from J, with 13 bases in between. This CDR3 is 15 amino acids long. Germline V gene lookup returns CDR1 SGHRS and CDR2 YFSETQ. The CDR3 DNA reads as TGCGCCAGCAGCTTGGATCTAGCGACGAGCTACGAGCAGTACTTC. Protein product: CASSLDLATSYEQYF.

V and J are TRBV5-1 and TRBJ2-3; weak D call: TRBD2 (6 bases). Trimming removed 4 bases at V and 2 bases at J, with 14 bases between. The CDR3 consists of 15 residues. Germline CDR1 and CDR2: SGHRS and YFSETQ. The CDR3 here is CASSPVAVTTDTQYF. The CDR3 DNA reads as TGCGCCAGCAGCCCCGTAGCGGTTACCACAGATACGCAGTATTTT.

The CDR3 spells CASSWTGVLNTEAFF. In DNA, the CDR3 is TGTGCCAGCAGCTGGACAGGGGTCTTGAACACTGAAGCTTTCTTT. The chain couples TRBV5-6 to TRBJ1-1, with 9 bases identical to TRBD1. CDR1 and CDR2 (germline): SGHDT, YYEEEE. V dropped 3 bases and J dropped 0; count of bases not matched to a gene: 3. The length of the CDR3 is 15 residues.

The V call is TRBV5-1, the J call TRBJ1-2; D is possibly TRBD1 (6 bases). Trimming pared 1 base from V and 8 bases from J, leaving 12 bases between. Looked up from germline, CDR1 is SGHRS and CDR2 is YFSETQ. The CDR3 totals 13 residues. The CDR3 bases are TGCGCCAGCAGCTTGTGGGAGGGGGAAGGCTACACCTTC. Translating gives CASSLWEGEGYTF.

The rearrangement joins TRBV13 to TRBJ2-7; 14 bases are shared with TRBD2. The CDR3 runs 16 residues. The V gene's germline CDR1 is PRHDT and CDR2 FYEKMQ (reference sequence). The ends lost 8 bases at V and 4 bases at J; junction bases unmatched: 10. The CDR3 DNA reads TGTGCCAGCCAGGGCCGGGGGACTAGCGGGAGTTACGAGCAGTACTTC. This sequence encodes CASQGRGTSGSYEQYF. The full variable domain, rest sourced from reference TRBV13 and TRBJ2-7, is AAGVIQSPRHLIKEKRETATLKCYPIPRHDTVYWYQQGPGQDPQFLISFYEKMQSDKGSIPDRFSAQQFSDYHSELNMSSLELGDSALYFCASQGRGTSGSYEQYFGPGTRLTVT.

The gene calls are TRBV7-3 and TRBJ2-2, with D perhaps matching TRBD1 (6 bases). The CDR3 is made up of 15 amino acids. Germline CDR1 reads SGHTA; CDR2 reads FQGTGA. Trimming removed 3 bases from V and 5 bases from J, with 13 bases in between. For the CDR3, the DNA is TGTGCCAGCAGCTTTAGGACAGCCGGGACCGGGGAGCTGTTTTTT. It specifies CASSFRTAGTGELFF.

The table lists this clone with a count of one. The chain couples TRBV11-2 to TRBJ2-7; TRBD2 aligns across 9 bases. Trimming cost V 6 bases and J 2 bases; bases outside gene matches: 5. The germline V gene has CDR1 SGHAT and CDR2 FQNNGV. The CDR3 is 14 amino acids. CDR3 sequence: CASSIAGVTYEQYF. CDR3 DNA: TGTGCCAGCAGTATAGCGGGAGTAACCTACGAGCAGTACTTC.

The sample holds a few counts of this clone. The chain combines TRBV7-3 with TRBJ2-6, with D hard to call. V gave up 3 bases and J gave up 4 bases, with 4 bases separating them. From germline, CDR1 is SGHTA and CDR2 FQGTGA. This CDR3 is 13 amino acids long. Here the CDR3 reads CASSFFGANVLTF. The CDR3 nucleotides read TGTGCCAGCAGCTTCTTCGGGGCCAACGTCCTGACTTTC.

There are a few counts of this clone. The chain uses TRBV12-3 or TRBV12-4 and TRBJ1-5; no clear D. V lost 3 bases and J 5 bases, leaving 8 bases between the germline ends. The length of the CDR3 is 13 residues. Here the CDR3 DNA reads TGTGCCAGCAGTTTCACTCACGATCAGCCCCAGCATTTT. Amino acids: CASSFTHDQPQHF.

The V and J genes are TRBV27 and TRBJ2-7; perhaps TRBD2 as D (5 bases). This CDR3 is built from 14 residues. Deletions cut 0 bases from V and 10 bases from J, with 16 bases between. The germline gives CDR1 MNHEY, CDR2 SMNVEV (reference sequence). The CDR3 region is CASSLSRLTAEQYF. In DNA, the CDR3 is TGTGCCAGCAGTTTATCACGCCTTACAGCGGAACAGTACTTC.

This clone was seen only a few times. The rearrangement uses TRBV11-2 and TRBJ1-6, with 7 bases fitting TRBD1. This CDR3 has 14 amino acids. J was trimmed by 10 bases and V by 5 bases; bases with no gene match: 8. Germline CDR1 is SGHAT and CDR2 is FQNNGV. The CDR3: CASSTRTGFSPLHF. CDR3 coding DNA: TGTGCCAGCAGCACCCGGACAGGATTCTCACCCCTCCACTTT. Based on the CDR3 plus reference TRBV11-2 and TRBJ1-6, the full variable domain is EAGVAQSPRYKIIEKRQSVAFWCNPISGHATLYWYQQILGQGPKLLIQFQNNGVVDDSQLPKDRFSAERLKGVDSTLKIQPAKLEDSAVYLCASSTRTGFSPLHFGNGTRLTVT.

This clone was observed a single time. The rearrangement uses TRBV6-5 and TRBJ2-5; D perhaps matches TRBD1 (5 bases). Germline V gene sequence: CDR1 MNHEY, CDR2 SVGAGI. The V gene lost 10 bases and the J gene lost 3 bases, with 15 bases spanning the gap. CDR3 length: 13 residues. CDR3 region: CATSGPSKETQYF. CDR3 coding DNA: TGTGCCACCTCAGGGCCGTCTAAAGAGACCCAGTACTTC.

The chain's CDR3 is CASSLALQGLVTGELFF. The CDR3 coding sequence is TGTGCCAGCAGCTTGGCTCTACAGGGATTAGTTACCGGGGAGCTGTTTTTT. This chain uses TRBV5-5 with TRBJ2-2; D is perhaps TRBD1 (6 bases). The CDR3 has 17 amino acids. The V gene's germline CDR1 is SGHKS and CDR2 YYEKEE (reference sequence). The V end lost 0 bases, the J end lost 5 bases, and 17 bases lay between the germline ends.

This chain joins TRBV15 and TRBJ2-3; possibly TRBD2 for D (5 bases). This CDR3 is built from 15 residues. The germline V and J ends were trimmed by 0 bases and 3 bases, with 10 bases remaining between them. Germline CDR1 reads LNHNV; CDR2 reads YYDKDF (reference sequence). The CDR3 is CATSREEGNTDTQYF. The CDR3 DNA reads as TGTGCCACCAGCAGAGAAGAGGGAAATACAGATACGCAGTATTTT.